This T cell receptor (beta chain) was recorded in a study of blood T cell repertoires in COVID-19. Study as a whole: Acute and convalescent COVID-19 specimens originated in the United States, Italy and Spain. Sources were T cells, B-cell-depleted T cells, or PBMCs; the material itself was cDNA or gDNA.

In the source study's methods: Scientists estimated how many nucleated cells there were by amplifying reference gene primers. Sequenced by immunoSEQ multiplex PCR; TCRdb stores in-frame clones only, minus some. Clonal size and the V and J genes are those of that table, whereas D and trimming came from the DNA. This sample has 54,000 or so clones, with more than 70% found just once. The CDR3 has 13 amino acids. The trim removed 10 bases at V and 2 bases at J, leaving 4 bases unmatched. Source material: peripheral blood. The receptor comes from a woman aged 80 or older with acute or convalescent COVID-19. The gene calls are TRBV12-3 or TRBV12-4 and TRBJ2-3; 9 bases line up with TRBD1. In DNA form, the CDR3 reads TGTGCCACCTGGGACAGGGCCACAGATACGCAGTATTTT. Its translation is CATWDRATDTQYF.